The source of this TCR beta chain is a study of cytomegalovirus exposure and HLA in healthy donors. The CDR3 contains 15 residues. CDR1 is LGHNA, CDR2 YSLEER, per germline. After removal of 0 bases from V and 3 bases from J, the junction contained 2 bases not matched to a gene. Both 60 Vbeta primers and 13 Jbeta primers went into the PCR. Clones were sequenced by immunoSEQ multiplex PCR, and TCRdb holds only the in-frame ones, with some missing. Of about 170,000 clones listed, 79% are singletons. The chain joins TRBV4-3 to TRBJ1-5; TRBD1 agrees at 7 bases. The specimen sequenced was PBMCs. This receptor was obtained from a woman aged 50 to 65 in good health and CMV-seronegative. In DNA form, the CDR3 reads TGCGCCAGCAGCCAAGAAGGGGGCGTCAATCAGCCCCAGCATTTT. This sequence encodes CASSQEGGVNQPQHF.